This TCR delta chain is drawn from a study of gammadelta T cells in human blood. Study observations and caveats: Polyclonal expansion of innate γδ T cells after birth appeared microbially driven.

The V end was cut by 3 bases, the J end by 0 bases, with 10 bases between. The CDR3 contains 15 residues. CDR1 and CDR2 from the germline V gene are GEAIGNYY and EKD. TCRdb called clones anew from the RT-PCR reads with CATT. Counted here are 450 to 700 delta-chain clones, around 40% occurring once; the ten biggest clones make up 22%. Judged by abundance, this clone is large. The target antigen is unknown. This receptor was obtained from a newborn. The chain carries TRDV2 and TRDJ2; no definite D call. The sequenced sample was Vgamma9Vdelta2 gamma-delta T cells from cord blood. This chain's CDR3 is CACDFVLTLTAQLFF. As DNA, the CDR3 is TGTGCCTGTGACTTCGTACTGACTTTGACAGCACAACTCTTCTTT.